A selection of T cell receptor beta chains follows, all from one sample in a study of cytomegalovirus exposure and HLA in healthy donors. Clones were read by immunoSEQ multiplex PCR, and TCRdb kept only the in-frame ones, dropping some. The sample contains tens of thousands of clones, roughly 76% of which appear only once. The sequenced material came from PBMCs. The receptors derive from a woman in her twenties or thirties in good health and CMV-seronegative. Both conserved end residues are part of each CDR3. Each record gives: clone size, J gene, V gene, D gene, CDR3 protein, CDR3 DNA. D genes are given only for firm matches. Size tells how often a clone was seen (once, few, many) or the class of an expanded clone, and some rows leave it out.

size: NA; J: TRBJ1-2; V: TRBV2; D: NA; CDR3: CASSDASLRRGYGYTF; DNA: TGTGCCAGCAGTGATGCTAGCCTTCGACGGGGCTATGGCTACACCTTC
size: NA; J: TRBJ2-7; V: TRBV18; D: TRBD1; CDR3: CASSPPRDRGTGEQYF; DNA: TGTGCCAGCTCACCACCTAGGGACAGGGGGACAGGGGAGCAGTACTTC
size: NA; J: TRBJ2-7; V: TRBV27; D: TRBD2; CDR3: CASSPATSGSSYEQYF; DNA: TGTGCCAGCAGTCCCGCGACTAGCGGGAGCTCCTACGAGCAGTACTTC
size: NA; J: TRBJ2-1; V: TRBV6-5; D: TRBD2; CDR3: CASSLSGSPENEQFF; DNA: TGTGCCAGCAGTCTCAGCGGGAGTCCGGAGAATGAGCAGTTCTTC
size: NA; J: TRBJ1-1; V: TRBV5-4; D: TRBD1; CDR3: CASSPARQGAGTEAFF; DNA: TGTGCCAGCAGCCCCGCGAGACAGGGGGCTGGGACTGAAGCTTTCTTT
size: once; J: TRBJ1-1; V: TRBV6-5; D: NA; CDR3: CASSYAGGILDTEAFF; DNA: TGTGCCAGCAGTTACGCCGGGGGGATTTTGGACACTGAAGCTTTCTTT
size: NA; J: TRBJ2-5; V: TRBV5-1; D: TRBD2; CDR3: CASSWGGKQETQYF; DNA: TGCGCCAGCAGCTGGGGGGGGAAACAAGAGACCCAGTACTTC
size: NA; J: TRBJ1-1; V: TRBV28; D: TRBD1; CDR3: CASRTGLWNTEAFF; DNA: TGTGCCAGCAGGACAGGGTTGTGGAACACTGAAGCTTTCTTT
size: NA; J: TRBJ1-5; V: TRBV14; D: NA; CDR3: CASSQDRNQPQHF; DNA: TGTGCCAGCAGCCAAGATCGGAATCAGCCCCAGCATTTT
size: NA; J: TRBJ2-1; V: TRBV29-1; D: NA; CDR3: CSVAAGRDNEQFF; DNA: TGCAGCGTTGCTGCGGGTAGGGACAATGAGCAGTTCTTC
size: few; J: TRBJ2-1; V: TRBV10-2; D: NA; CDR3: CASSDLSSYNEQFF; DNA: TGCGCCAGCAGTGACCTTAGCTCCTACAATGAGCAGTTCTTC
size: NA; J: TRBJ2-7; V: TRBV6-5; D: NA; CDR3: CASSSPGLRDEQYF; DNA: TGTGCCAGCAGTTCACCGGGACTGCGCGACGAGCAGTACTTC
size: NA; J: TRBJ1-1; V: TRBV28; D: NA; CDR3: CASDIRGGEAFF; DNA: TGTGCCAGCGATATAAGGGGCGGTGAAGCTTTCTTT
size: NA; J: TRBJ1-4; V: TRBV19; D: NA; CDR3: CASSKPPGRVDEKLFF; DNA: TGTGCCAGTAGCAAACCCCCTGGCAGGGTGGATGAAAAACTGTTTTTT
size: NA; J: TRBJ1-5; V: TRBV28; D: NA; CDR3: CASSAPNPGSNQPQHF; DNA: TGTGCCAGCAGTGCACCCAATCCAGGGAGCAATCAGCCCCAGCATTTT
size: few; J: TRBJ2-7; V: TRBV14; D: TRBD1; CDR3: CASSRQGSYEQYF; DNA: TGTGCCAGCAGCCGACAGGGTTCCTACGAGCAGTACTTC
size: NA; J: TRBJ1-2; V: TRBV29-1; D: TRBD1; CDR3: CSVDRGTGRTGYTF; DNA: TGCAGCGTTGATAGGGGGACAGGGAGGACCGGCTACACCTTC
size: NA; J: TRBJ2-1; V: TRBV7-2; D: NA; CDR3: CASSFPLNEQFF; DNA: TGTGCCAGCAGCTTTCCCCTCAATGAGCAGTTCTTC
size: NA; J: TRBJ2-5; V: TRBV6-1; D: TRBD2; CDR3: CASSVLAGVETQYF; DNA: TGTGCCAGCAGTGTCTTAGCGGGAGTGGAGACCCAGTACTTC
size: NA; J: TRBJ1-1; V: TRBV6-5; D: NA; CDR3: CASSRLQFKNTEAFF; DNA: TGTGCCAGCAGTAGGTTACAGTTTAAAAACACTGAAGCTTTCTTT
size: NA; J: TRBJ1-1; V: TRBV7-2; D: NA; CDR3: CASSFEARSTEAFF; DNA: TGTGCCAGCAGCTTCGAAGCTCGGAGCACTGAAGCTTTCTTT
size: NA; J: TRBJ2-1; V: TRBV19; D: TRBD2; CDR3: CASRDGGRVWNEQFF; DNA: TGTGCCAGTAGGGATGGCGGGAGGGTCTGGAATGAGCAGTTCTTC
size: NA; J: TRBJ2-3; V: TRBV27; D: TRBD2; CDR3: CASSSTSGRASNTQYF; DNA: TGTGCCAGCAGTTCAACTAGCGGGAGGGCCTCGAATACGCAGTATTTT